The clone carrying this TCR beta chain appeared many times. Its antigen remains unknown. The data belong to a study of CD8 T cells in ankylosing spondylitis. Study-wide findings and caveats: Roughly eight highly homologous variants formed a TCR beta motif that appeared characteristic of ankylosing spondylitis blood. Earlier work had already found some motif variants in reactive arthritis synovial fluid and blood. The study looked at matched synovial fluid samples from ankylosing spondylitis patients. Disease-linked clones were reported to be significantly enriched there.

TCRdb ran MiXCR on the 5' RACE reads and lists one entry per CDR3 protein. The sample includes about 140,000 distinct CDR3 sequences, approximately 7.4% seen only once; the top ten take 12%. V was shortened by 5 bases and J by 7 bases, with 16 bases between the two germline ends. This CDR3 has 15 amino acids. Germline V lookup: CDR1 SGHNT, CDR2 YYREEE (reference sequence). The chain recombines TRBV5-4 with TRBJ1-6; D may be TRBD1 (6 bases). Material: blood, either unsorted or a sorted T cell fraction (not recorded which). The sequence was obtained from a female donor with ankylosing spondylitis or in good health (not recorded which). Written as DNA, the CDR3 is TGTGCCAGCAGAGGGGGGGTGGACCCCAATTCACCCCTCCACTTT. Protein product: CASRGGVDPNSPLHF. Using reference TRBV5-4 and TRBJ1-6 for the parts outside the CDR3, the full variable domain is ETGVTQSPTHLIKTRGQQVTLRCSSQSGHNTVSWYQQALGQGPQFIFQYYREEENGRGNFPPRFSGLQFPNYSSELNVNALELDDSALYLCASRGGVDPNSPLHFGNGTRLTVT.